This paragraph covers one T cell receptor (beta chain) sequence. This sample was taken from a study of blood T cell repertoires in COVID-19. Across the study: Researchers got acute and convalescent COVID-19 samples from the United States, Italy and Spain. Nucleic acid was either cDNA or gDNA, and it came from T cells, B-cell-depleted T cells, or PBMCs.

CDR1 and CDR2 (germline): SGHRS, YFSETQ. This CDR3 has 15 residues. The V gene end was trimmed by 2 bases and the J gene end by 9 bases; junction bases not matched to a gene: 3. The authors' processing: Amplified reference gene primers provided the basis for estimating nucleated cell counts. The method was immunoSEQ multiplex PCR; TCRdb's version includes in-frame clones alone and lacks a portion of them. V and J calls and clone size are given by that table; D and trimming were obtained from the DNA. This table has under 80,000 clones, 65% to 90% appearing once. The chain combines TRBV5-1 with TRBJ2-1; 15 nucleotides line up with TRBD2. What was sequenced was peripheral blood. The source of this sequence is a woman aged 55-70 years with acute or convalescent COVID-19. CDR3 residues: CASSLGLAGGPEQFF. Written as DNA, the CDR3 is TGCGCCAGCAGCTTAGGACTAGCGGGGGGGCCTGAGCAGTTCTTC.